The 29 T cell receptor beta chains presented below share a single source sample, sequenced in a study of identical twins (dated by TCRdb to the mid-2010s). To prepare the library, 5' RACE was applied. The sample was run on an Illumina HiSeq 2000. Starting from the raw public reads, TCRdb applied fastp trimming at Q25, assembled clones with MiXCR and retained in-frame beta chains. Entries are consolidated by CDR3 protein sequence, retaining the most common genes and DNA. The table for this sample lists about 660,000 distinct CDR3 sequences; about 9.4% of them were counted only once. The ten largest clonotypes hold around 0.95% of the sample. These same records also appear under a second study, on yellow fever vaccine responses in identical twins.

Sequenced material: PBMCs. The receptors were gathered from a woman aged 18 to 35 in good health.

This chain uses TRBV4-1 with TRBJ2-5, with D perhaps TRBD2 (5 bases). Germline V gene sequence: CDR1 MGHRA, CDR2 YSYEKL. V lost 1 base and J lost 5, with 8 bases in between. CDR3 length equals 13 residues. In DNA form, the CDR3 reads TGCGCCAGCAGCCAAGGGGAGTATGAGACCCAGTACTTC. Amino acids: CASSQGEYETQYF.

This chain joins TRBV7-9 and TRBJ1-4; 10 bases line up with TRBD1. J lost 6 bases, V lost 7 bases, and 14 bases had no gene match. The germline V gene has CDR1 SEHNR and CDR2 FQNEAQ (reference sequence). The CDR3 contains 17 residues. The CDR3 DNA is TGTGCCAGCACCCGATTTGACAGGGGGCGAAAGGATGAAAAACTGTTTTTT. Translating it yields CASTRFDRGRKDEKLFF.

This clonotype was recorded a few times. This sequence joins TRBV7-9 and TRBJ2-5; 9 bases map to TRBD1. The germline gives CDR1 SEHNR, CDR2 FQNEAQ (reference sequence). J was trimmed by 5 bases and V by 1 base; bases with no gene match: 8. The CDR3 length is 16 residues. The CDR3 DNA reads as TGTGCCAGCAGCTTAGAGGCGGGACAGGGAAGCGAGACCCAGTACTTC. Translation gives CASSLEAGQGSETQYF.

The genes are TRBV5-1 and TRBJ2-7; tentatively, D is TRBD2 (6 bases). V was shortened by 7 bases and J by 5 bases, with 19 bases between the two germline ends. This CDR3 is 14 amino acids long. Germline lookup yields CDR1 SGHRS and CDR2 YFSETQ. The CDR3 loop reads CASGTRTGVDEQYF. The CDR3 nucleotides are TGCGCCAGCGGGACCCGCACGGGGGTTGACGAGCAGTACTTC.

This clonotype was detected many times. V usage is TRBV5-6 and J usage is TRBJ2-7, with 11 bases lining up with TRBD2. Germline V CDR1 and CDR2: SGHDT, YYEEEE. CDR3 length: 16 residues. Trimming took 4 bases from V and 0 from J; bases not matched to a gene: 6. The CDR3 DNA reads TGTGCCAGCAGCCCACTAACTAGCGGGGGCTCCTACGAGCAGTACTTC. This codes for CASSPLTSGGSYEQYF.

This clonotype occurred a few times. The rearrangement links TRBV24-1 to TRBJ2-3, with 7 bases lining up with TRBD2. From germline, CDR1 is KGHDR and CDR2 SFDVKD. CDR3 length equals 17 residues. V dropped 0 bases and J dropped 4; count of bases not matched to a gene: 9. The CDR3 spells CATSDLEAGKISDTQYF. CDR3 nucleotides: TGTGCCACCAGTGATTTGGAAGCGGGGAAAATCTCAGATACGCAGTATTTT.

The J gene is TRBJ2-4, the V gene TRBV20-1, with D perhaps matching TRBD1 or TRBD2 (5 bases each). The germline V gene encodes CDR1 DFQATT and CDR2 SNEGSKA (reference sequence). The CDR3 covers 14 residues. V lost 3 bases and J 2 bases, leaving 11 bases between the germline ends. CDR3 DNA: TGCAGTGCTAGTCGGGGCAGAACCAAAAACATTCAGTACTTC. It yields the protein CSASRGRTKNIQYF.

In this sample, this clonotype turned up a few times. The rearrangement links TRBV21-1 to TRBJ1-6. TRBV21-1 is annotated as a pseudogene. The length of the CDR3 is 15 residues. CDR3 DNA sequence: TGTGCCAGCAGCAAGGAGGGGATATTGGTTTCACCCCTCCACTTT. Translation: CASSKEGILVSPLHF.

The chain is built from TRBV6-2 or TRBV6-3 and TRBJ2-2, with a possible D match to TRBD2 (6 bases). V was clipped by 2 bases and J by 3 bases, with 16 bases between them. The CDR3 is 17 residues long. Germline loops: CDR1 MNHEY, CDR2 SVGEGT. CDR3 sequence reads: CASSYVPSVQDTGELFF. CDR3 bases: TGTGCCAGCAGTTACGTTCCTAGCGTCCAGGACACCGGGGAGCTGTTTTTT.

This clonotype was seen repeatedly, ten times or more. V is TRBV12-3 or TRBV12-4 and J is TRBJ1-3; D gene uncertain. V was shortened by 4 bases and J by 0 bases, with 13 bases between the two germline ends. This CDR3 spans 16 amino acids. CDR3 region: CASSSLRLSSGNTIYF. The CDR3 DNA is TGTGCCAGCAGTTCTCTCCGATTGAGCTCTGGAAACACCATATATTTT.

Many counts were recorded for this clonotype. The V gene is TRBV28, the J gene TRBJ1-5; D call uncertain. V shed 10 bases and J shed 2 bases, with 9 bases lying between them. CDR3 length: 12 amino acids. From germline, CDR1 is MDHEN and CDR2 SYDVKM. CDR3 region: CATQKGNQPQHF. CDR3 bases: TGTGCCACGCAGAAGGGCAATCAGCCCCAGCATTTT.

There are a few counts of this clonotype. The V gene is TRBV28, the J gene TRBJ2-3; 7 bases are shared with TRBD2. V was pared by 7 bases and J by 0 bases, with 16 bases of the junction left unmatched. Germline lookup yields CDR1 MDHEN and CDR2 SYDVKM. The CDR3 is made up of 18 amino acids. The CDR3 sequence is CASTELGGGSLSTDTQYF. The DNA of the CDR3 is TGTGCCAGCACCGAATTGGGGGGGGGGAGCCTTAGCACAGATACGCAGTATTTT. Based on the CDR3 plus reference TRBV28 and TRBJ2-3, the full variable domain is DVKVTQSSRYLVKRTGEKVFLECVQDMDHENMFWYRQDPGLGLRLIYFSYDVKMKEKGDIPEGYSVSREKKERFSLILESASTNQTSMYLCASTELGGGSLSTDTQYFGPGTRLTVL.

The J gene is TRBJ2-1, the V gene TRBV6-1; the D gene is possibly TRBD1 (5 bases). Germline CDR1 reads MNHNS; CDR2 reads SASEGT. Trimming took off 6 bases at V and 0 bases at J, with 18 bases between the two ends. The CDR3 totals 17 residues. The CDR3 protein is CASSRILQGISYNEQFF. The CDR3 nucleotides are TGTGCCAGCAGCCGCATACTCCAGGGAATCTCCTACAATGAGCAGTTCTTC.

This clonotype was recorded at least ten times. The genes are TRBV29-1 and TRBJ1-5, with 8 bases matching TRBD1. The germline CDR1 and CDR2 sequences are SQVTM and ANQGSEA. CDR3 length: 14 amino acids. V lost 6 bases, J lost 0 bases, and 4 bases stayed unmatched. The CDR3 loop is CSVWDRNSNQPQHF. The DNA of the CDR3 is TGCAGCGTGTGGGACAGGAATAGCAATCAGCCCCAGCATTTT. The variable domain in full, completed from reference TRBV29-1 and TRBJ1-5, reads SAVISQKPSRDICQRGTSLTIQCQVDSQVTMMFWYRQQPGQSLTLIATANQGSEATYESGFVIDKFPISRPNLTFSTLTVSNMSPEDSSIYLCSVWDRNSNQPQHFGDGTRLSIL.

This clonotype was observed a few times. This chain uses TRBV9 with TRBJ2-3; no firm D call. Germline CDR1 reads SGDLS; CDR2 reads YYNGEE. The length of the CDR3 is 14 residues. Trimming stripped 0 bases from V and 4 bases from J, with 9 bases between. CDR3 in amino acids: CASSVAVEPDTQYF. In DNA form, the CDR3 reads TGTGCCAGCAGCGTAGCGGTGGAACCAGATACGCAGTATTTT.

The chain has TRBV4-3 and TRBJ2-7; D gene unclear. This CDR3 spans 13 amino acids. Trimming pared 0 bases from V and 9 bases from J, leaving 12 bases between. Germline assignment: CDR1 LGHNA and CDR2 YSLEER. The CDR3 sequence is CASSQDIELRQYF. The CDR3 DNA reads TGCGCCAGCAGCCAAGATATTGAGCTTAGGCAGTACTTC.

This chain joins TRBV29-1 and TRBJ2-2; perhaps TRBD2 as D (6 bases). Germline CDR1 is SQVTM and CDR2 is ANQGSEA. V lost 2 bases and J lost 7, with 11 bases in between. The CDR3 has 13 residues. The CDR3 DNA sequence: TGCAGCGTTGAATCGGGGGTTAACGGGGAGCTGTTTTTT. It is translated as CSVESGVNGELFF.

This clonotype has ten or more counts. This chain joins TRBV20-1 and TRBJ2-1; a weak D match, TRBD2 (7 bases). Germline CDR1 is DFQATT and CDR2 is SNEGSKA (reference sequence). This CDR3 contains 12 residues. Trimming pared 7 bases from V and 2 bases from J, leaving 9 bases between. CDR3 DNA: TGCAGTGAGCGGGACACCTACAATGAGCAGTTCTTC. It codes for CSERDTYNEQFF.

This chain uses TRBV18 with TRBJ2-3; D is uncertain. In germline, CDR1 is KGHSH, CDR2 LQKENI. Trimming shortened V by 3 bases and J by 4 bases, and 8 bases separated the two germline ends. The CDR3 loop spans 13 amino acids. CDR3 bases: TGTGCCAGCTCACCTCCGGGCCCAGATACGCAGTATTTT. As protein: CASSPPGPDTQYF.

This clonotype was recorded a few times. The V call is TRBV27, the J call TRBJ1-6, with D possibly TRBD1 on 5 matching bases. CDR1 is MNHEY, CDR2 SMNVEV, per germline (reference sequence). The CDR3 runs 13 residues. Deletions cut 3 bases from V and 10 bases from J, with 10 bases between. CDR3 in amino acids: CASSFRGWSPLHF. As DNA, the CDR3 is TGTGCCAGCAGTTTTAGGGGATGGTCACCCCTCCACTTT.

The DNA for the CDR3 is TGCGCCAGCAGTGAGAGTTTTGGTGGTGGTGAGCAGTTCTTC. It yields the protein CASSESFGGGEQFF. This chain uses TRBV10-1 with TRBJ2-1; D gene uncertain. V lost 2 bases and J lost 9, with 14 bases in between. The CDR3 contains 14 residues. CDR1 and CDR2 (germline): WNHNN, SYGVQD (reference sequence).

The chain links TRBV5-1 to TRBJ1-1; D unresolved. Between the trimmed V and J ends, which lost 2 bases and 0 bases, there was a span of 8 bases. CDR3 length: 14 amino acids. Germline V gene sequence: CDR1 SGHRS, CDR2 YFSETQ. CDR3 coding DNA: TGCGCCAGCAGCTTTGCGGAAATGAACACTGAAGCTTTCTTT. Its translation: CASSFAEMNTEAFF.

The rearrangement joins TRBV19 to TRBJ2-1; 11 nucleotides match TRBD2. CDR3 length equals 15 residues. CDR1 is LNHDA, CDR2 SQIVND, per germline (reference sequence). J lost 7 bases, V lost 2 bases, and 4 bases had no gene match. CDR3 protein: CASSIYSGGVNEQFF. In DNA form, the CDR3 reads TGTGCCAGTAGTATATATAGCGGGGGGGTTAATGAGCAGTTCTTC. The entire variable domain, with the rest obtained from reference TRBV19 and TRBJ2-1, is as follows: DGGITQSPKYLFRKEGQNVTLSCEQNLNHDAMYWYRQDPGQGLRLIYYSQIVNDFQKGDIAEGYSVSREKKESFPLTVTSAQKNPTAFYLCASSIYSGGVNEQFFGPGTRLTVL.

This clonotype was counted ten times or more. J is TRBJ1-2 and V is TRBV14, with TRBD1 identical over 7 bases. This CDR3 comprises 16 residues. The germline gives CDR1 SGHDN, CDR2 FVKESK. The J segment lost 5 bases and the V segment lost 4 bases, leaving 13 bases of the junction unmatched. The CDR3 spells CASSLLRPGQLYGYTF. DNA of the CDR3: TGTGCCAGCAGCCTCTTGAGACCGGGACAGTTATATGGCTACACCTTC.

The sample holds a few counts of this clonotype. The rearrangement uses TRBV7-2 and TRBJ2-4, with D perhaps given as TRBD1 or TRBD2 (5 bases each). This CDR3 contains 13 residues. V was cut by 5 bases and J by 6 bases, with 11 bases left in between. From germline, CDR1 is SGHTA and CDR2 FQGNSA. Written as DNA, the CDR3 is TGTGCCAGCAGCCAGGGACCGGCAAACATTCAGTACTTC. Protein sequence: CASSQGPANIQYF.

This clonotype was seen a handful of times. The chain has TRBV7-2 and TRBJ1-2; 10 bases are shared with TRBD1. The germline gives CDR1 SGHTA, CDR2 FQGNSA. Trimming at V came to 1 base and at J to 6 bases, leaving 8 bases not matched to a gene. The CDR3 consists of 16 residues. The CDR3 reads CASSLVGGDRGDGYTF. For the CDR3, the DNA is TGTGCCAGCAGCTTAGTCGGGGGGGACAGGGGAGATGGCTACACCTTC.

A few counts support this clonotype. This sequence joins TRBV5-5 and TRBJ2-1; D might be TRBD1 (6 bases). This CDR3 region has 12 residues. In germline, CDR1 is SGHKS, CDR2 YYEKEE (reference sequence). V was cut by 5 bases and J by 8 bases, with 11 bases left in between. CDR3 sequence (DNA): TGTGCCAGCAGTCGGCAGGGGCATGAGCAGTTCTTC. Translated, it gives CASSRQGHEQFF.

There are many counts of this clonotype. The V and J genes are TRBV5-1 and TRBJ1-5; D gene uncertain. Trimming cost V 0 bases and J 6 bases, with 10 bases left between them. The CDR3 has 14 amino acids. Germline CDR1 SGHRS, CDR2 YFSETQ. CDR3 sequence (DNA): TGCGCCAGCAGCTTGGATGGGCCCAGTCAGCCCCAGCATTTT. It translates to CASSLDGPSQPQHF.

The chain couples TRBV12-3 or TRBV12-4 to TRBJ2-1; 8 positions agree with TRBD2. V was pared by 7 bases and J by 7 bases, with 9 bases of the junction left unmatched. The CDR3 loop spans 14 amino acids. The CDR3 DNA follows: TGTGCCAGCAATATCCCGGGGGGGCAAAATGAGCAGTTCTTC. This gives the protein CASNIPGGQNEQFF.